This is a list of T cell receptor beta chains from one sample in a study of blood T cell repertoires in COVID-19. Some clones are missing from TCRdb's copy, which holds only in-frame ones; the method was immunoSEQ multiplex PCR. This sample has roughly 260,000 clones; approximately 90% occur once, and the top ten carry just under 6.5%. Sequencing was performed on PBMCs or T cells enriched from blood (not recorded which). Every receptor here comes from a woman aged 30 to 39 with acute COVID-19. The CDR3 runs from the conserved cysteine through the conserved F or W. The order of the fields is J gene, clone size, V gene, CDR3 protein. Where a row states a size, it is once, few, many or the class of an expanded clone; other rows omit it.

TRBJ1-5 | - | TRBV2 | CASSAGVLGNQPQHF
TRBJ2-7 | - | TRBV28 | CASSFSRQATSYEQYF
TRBJ1-2 | - | TRBV25-1 | CASSEYTGTGGNGYTF
TRBJ2-3 | - | TRBV7-9 | CASSLTDTQYF
TRBJ2-1 | - | TRBV27 | CASSRRGDEQFF
TRBJ2-7 | once | TRBV29-1 | CSAETGVHEQYF
TRBJ2-1 | - | TRBV5-8 | CASSRTVGSYWNEQFF
TRBJ2-1 | - | TRBV7-9 | CASSLAGGAGDRKAEQFF
TRBJ2-1 | - | TRBV4-1 | CASSQRQEPSPRNEQFF
TRBJ2-1 | - | TRBV24-1 | CAATSGASFLVLAGKEQFF
TRBJ1-2 | - | TRBV6-5 | CASSRTGEDYGYTF
TRBJ2-4 | - | TRBV6-1 | CASSERPTSGGAKNIQYF
TRBJ1-1 | - | TRBV25-1 | CASSHSGGFTEAFF
TRBJ1-5 | once | TRBV27 | CASSFLSSNQPQHF
TRBJ2-7 | - | TRBV29-1 | CSVKIGLAGISYEQYF
TRBJ1-2 | - | TRBV11-2 | CASSSSSGTGHGYTF
TRBJ1-1 | - | TRBV28 | CASGEVNTEAFF